This T cell receptor beta chain was identified during a study of blood T cell repertoires in COVID-19. Study-wide background: The study drew acute and convalescent COVID-19 samples from the United States, Italy and Spain. Sample material is recorded as cDNA or gDNA derived from T cells, B-cell-depleted T cells, or PBMCs.

J was trimmed by 6 bases and V by 1 base; bases with no gene match: 4. From germline, CDR1 is MNHEY and CDR2 SVGEGT. The CDR3 consists of 15 residues. Participants, roughly 18 to 90 years old, spanned under 30 US areas. In the study's own analysis: How many nucleated cells were present was estimated from reference gene primer amplification. Data came from immunoSEQ multiplex PCR; TCRdb stores just in-frame clones and leaves some out. That table gives V, J and clone size, and the DNA gave D and trimming. This table has around 330,000 clones, about 92% appearing once. The sample holds one count of this clone.

The TCR originated in a man in his fifties or sixties who had recovered from COVID-19. The V and J genes are TRBV6-2 or TRBV6-3 and TRBJ2-3; 10 nucleotides align to TRBD2. Sequenced material: PBMCs or T cells enriched from blood (not recorded which). CDR3 region: CASSYYSGGSDTQYF. Written as DNA, the CDR3 is TGTGCCAGCAGTTACTATAGCGGGGGGTCTGATACGCAGTATTTT.